This T cell receptor (beta chain) was documented in a study of blood T cell repertoires in COVID-19. Study at large: The cDNA or gDNA used as material had been derived from T cells, B-cell-depleted T cells, or PBMCs.

Assay: immunoSEQ multiplex PCR; the TCRdb copy retains only in-frame clones and omits some. Here the sample spans 120,000 or so clones, over 75% being singletons. Germline assignment: CDR1 MDHEN and CDR2 SYDVKM. The V gene lost 8 bases and the J gene lost 3 bases, with 10 bases spanning the gap. The CDR3 extends over 13 amino acids. This TCR was sampled from a man aged 30 to 39 with COVID-19, enrolled during active disease. The chain combines TRBV28 with TRBJ1-4, with D tentatively TRBD1 (6 bases). Sequencing was performed on peripheral blood. In DNA form, the CDR3 reads TGTGCCAGCGGCGGACAGCCTAATGAAAAACTGTTTTTT. It yields the protein CASGGQPNEKLFF.